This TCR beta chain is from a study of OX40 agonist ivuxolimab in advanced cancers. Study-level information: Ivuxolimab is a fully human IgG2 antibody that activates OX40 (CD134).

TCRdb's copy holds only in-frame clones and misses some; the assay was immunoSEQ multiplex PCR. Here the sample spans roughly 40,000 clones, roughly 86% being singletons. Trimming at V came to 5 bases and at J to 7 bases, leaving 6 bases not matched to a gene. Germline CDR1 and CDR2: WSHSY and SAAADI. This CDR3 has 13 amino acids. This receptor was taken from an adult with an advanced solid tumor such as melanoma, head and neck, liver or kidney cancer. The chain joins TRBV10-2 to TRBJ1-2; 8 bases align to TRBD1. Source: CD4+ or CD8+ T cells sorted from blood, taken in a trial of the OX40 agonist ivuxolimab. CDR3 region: CASSSGQDAGYTF. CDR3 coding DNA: TGCGCCAGCAGTTCGGGACAGGACGCTGGCTACACCTTC.